This is a list of T cell receptor beta chains from one sample in a study of shared clonotypes between healthy human individuals. The repertoire was sequenced with immunoSEQ multiplex PCR; TCRdb's copy has only in-frame clones and lacks some. The sample includes under 550,000 clones, less than 96% of them seen just once. Sequences were obtained from naive CD4+ T cells sorted from blood. The receptors shown here come from a woman aged 30 to 39 in good health. Both conserved end residues are part of each CDR3.

V gene	CDR3 protein
TRBV28	CASTTDQETQYF
TRBV25-1	CASSRSGTPSGNEQFF
TRBV4-1	CASSQGALSNQPQHF
TRBV28	CASTWDTEAFF
TRBV19	CASSISDGYTF
TRBV5-1	CASSLVLAGYNEQFF
TRBV7-3	CASSFDRGSYNEQFF
TRBV11-2	CASRQKIASSYEQYF
TRBV5-4	CASSLPTGTRPTETQYF
TRBV29-1	CSVERRLVNTEAFF
TRBV6-1	CASSASGQGEKYEQYF
TRBV6-6	CASSPDRGSNQPQHF
TRBV5-1	CASSLGSSAQETQYF
TRBV10-3	CAISGTGTYGYTF
TRBV28	CASSLPTGTYEQYF
TRBV2	CASRLFSGGNFGDTQYF
TRBV11-3	CASSFGVEQTYEQYF
TRBV5-1	CASSLWTGPPIQYF
TRBV19	CASAGQFYYQPQHF
TRBV6-5	CASSSWTGGLTEAFF
TRBV11-1	CASSQWTGGIDNEQFF
TRBV27	CASGPGQGIVQYF
TRBV9	CARYGGAHQPQHF
TRBV6-1	CASSSGWTVDTQYF
TRBV28	CASSITGRGYGYTF
TRBV28	CASSSGSGILQQYF
TRBV19	CASSSGTGYNEQFF
TRBV7-9	CASVRGQDTEAFF
TRBV16	CASSHSTGYEQYF
TRBV7-2	CASSLRLAGVSDTQYF
TRBV5-1	CASSPRDRSYEQYF
TRBV6-1	CASSEFGGSYYGYTF
TRBV28	CASSAASTSSYEQYF
TRBV10-3	CAIRGTLSTDTQYF
TRBV18	CASSTGGREAFF
TRBV10-1	CASSGYGGGEAFF
TRBV5-1	CASNREGNTEAFF
TRBV2	CASGDSLIEETQYF
TRBV11-2	CASSYRRTDTDTQYF
TRBV6-1	CASSEGSSGRGNEQFF
TRBV11-2	CASSPLTSGRYNEQFF
TRBV23-1	CASSQVGQNTGELFF
TRBV10-1	CASSDFAGTGPYNEQFF
TRBV6-1	CASSGSIGTGRGETQYF
TRBV11-2	CASSGGRGDTEAFF